Sequencing of this T cell receptor beta chain was carried out in a study of T cells in Graves' hyperthyroidism and ophthalmopathy. The study, taken as a whole, reports: Expanded thyroid clonotypes (above 0.001) were mostly also found in blood.

This clonotype occurred many times. Its antigen remains unknown. RNA transcripts served as the template for amplifying TCR beta CDR3 regions. The HTBI primer set drove a first-round RT-PCR of the TCR CDR3. From the multiplex PCR reads, TCRdb called clonotypes with MiXCR, one entry per CDR3 protein. The repertoire has about 580,000 distinct CDR3 sequences, about 43% of them found once; the top ten carry 7.5% to 8.5%. The sequenced material came from peripheral blood or thyroid tissue (not recorded which). This TCR derives from a woman aged 18-35 years with Graves' hyperthyroidism.

In DNA form, the CDR3 reads TGTGCCACCAGTGATTTGCGTGTGACAGGATCTTATAGCAATCAGCCCCAGCATTTT. This codes for CATSDLRVTGSYSNQPQHF. The chain couples TRBV24-1 to TRBJ1-5, with D perhaps matching TRBD1 (6 bases). Trimming shortened V by 0 bases and J by 0 bases, and 17 bases separated the two germline ends. CDR3 length: 19 residues. Germline lookup yields CDR1 KGHDR and CDR2 SFDVKD.